Below are 6 T cell receptor beta chains sequenced from a single sample in a study of Tregs in tolerant kidney transplant recipients. Clones were sequenced by immunoSEQ multiplex PCR, and TCRdb holds only the in-frame ones, with some missing. The data hold 100,000 to 120,000 clones, with around 89% observed a single time. Here the sequenced sample was CD4+ T cells from blood, taken before the transplant. Receptors originate from a human donor who received a combined kidney and bone marrow transplant.

The rearrangement uses TRBV25-1 and TRBJ1-2; the match to TRBD1 covers 10 bases. Germline trimming cut 5 bases from V and 2 bases from J; bases unmatched to any gene: 11. This CDR3 comprises 17 residues. Germline V gene lookup returns CDR1 MGHDK and CDR2 SYGVNS. Here the CDR3 reads CASSPIIRDRGNYGYTF. The CDR3, as DNA: TGTGCCAGCAGTCCAATCATCCGGGACAGGGGAAACTATGGCTACACCTTC.

This sequence joins TRBV19 and TRBJ2-7, with 9 bases aligning to TRBD1. Trimming at V came to 6 bases and at J to 4 bases, leaving 10 bases not matched to a gene. CDR1 is LNHDA, CDR2 SQIVND, per germline (reference sequence). The CDR3 extends over 15 amino acids. The DNA of the CDR3 is TGTGCCAGTAGAGCCCTCAGGGACAGGGTGTACGAGCAGTACTTC. Translated: CASRALRDRVYEQYF.

The V call is TRBV10-3, the J call TRBJ1-1, with 10 positions matching TRBD1. From germline, CDR1 is ENHRY and CDR2 SYGVKD. J lost 3 bases, V lost 0 bases, and 4 bases had no gene match. The CDR3 runs 16 residues. This CDR3 reads CAISESTGTGDTEAFF. The DNA for the CDR3 is TGTGCCATCAGTGAGTCCACCGGGACAGGGGACACTGAAGCTTTCTTT.

The chain employs TRBV2 and TRBJ2-2; D is undetermined. This CDR3 contains 13 residues. Trimming pared 6 bases from V and 1 base from J, leaving 6 bases between. Germline V gene sequence: CDR1 SNHLY, CDR2 FYNNEI. CDR3 sequence (DNA): TGTGCCAGCAGCAATAGGAACACCGGGGAGCTGTTTTTT. This encodes CASSNRNTGELFF. Variable domain in full (rest from reference TRBV2 and TRBJ2-2): EPEVTQTPSHQVTQMGQEVILRCVPISNHLYFYWYRQILGQKVEFLVSFYNNEISEKSEIFDDQFSVERPDGSNFTLKIRSTKLEDSAMYFCASSNRNTGELFFGEGSRLTVL.

The chain has TRBV6-5 and TRBJ1-5; TRBD1 is a possible D gene (5 bases). The V end lost 6 bases, the J end lost 2 bases, and 8 bases lay between the germline ends. From germline, CDR1 is MNHEY and CDR2 SVGAGI. The CDR3 consists of 13 residues. CDR3 region: CASSGHRNQPQHF. Here the CDR3 DNA reads TGTGCCAGCAGCGGACACCGCAATCAGCCCCAGCATTTT.

The V gene is TRBV10-3, the J gene TRBJ2-7; TRBD2 matches 14 bases. V lost 2 bases and J lost 4; bases outside the gene matches: 13. This CDR3 has 19 amino acids. Germline CDR1 reads ENHRY; CDR2 reads SYGVKD. CDR3 region: CAISERGTSGGESTYEQYF. The CDR3 nucleotides read TGTGCCATCAGTGAGCGCGGGACTAGCGGGGGTGAATCTACTTACGAGCAGTACTTC.